This TCR beta chain was identified during a study of cytomegalovirus exposure and HLA in healthy donors. Whole-study findings and limits: Per a prior analysis, the majority of TCR beta V segments were productive roughly 87% or roughly 30% of the time. One variant, a missense change in DCLRE1C, was linked in a later analysis to TCR beta V- and J-gene trimming. A few CMV-associated chains were confirmed in vitro to be specific for CMV antigens.

Details on this clone: What it recognizes is unknown.

V was clipped by 8 bases and J by 3 bases, with 13 bases between them. Looked up from germline, CDR1 is MNHEY and CDR2 is SVGAGI. CDR3 length: 14 residues. In the PCR, 60 Vbeta and 13 Jbeta primers were used. This table comes from immunoSEQ multiplex PCR, and its TCRdb copy is limited to in-frame clones, with some not included. The repertoire holds around 140,000 clones, with roughly three quarters as singletons. The sequencing input was PBMCs. This clonotype was sampled from a male donor in good health and CMV-seronegative. This chain links TRBV6-5 with TRBJ2-2; tentative D call: TRBD2 (7 bases). CDR3: CASRRGGDTGELFF. CDR3 coding DNA: TGTGCCAGCCGGAGGGGGGGAGACACCGGGGAGCTGTTTTTT.